The clone carrying this TCR delta chain appeared many times. Vgamma9/Vdelta2+ and Vdelta2-negative gammadelta T cells were flow-sorted from PBMC for bulk sequencing. The data are from a study of γδ T cells in repeated Plasmodium falciparum infection. Overall study context: Timepoints: baseline, immediately before selected infections, and 21 days after every infection. Malian repertoires were sampled cross-sectionally without transmission and longitudinally through febrile malaria.

Germline V lookup: CDR1 TSWWSYY, CDR2 QGS. The ends were cut back, 4 bases at V and 0 bases at J, with 27 bases in the middle. The CDR3 loop spans 20 amino acids. TCRdb fed the multiplex PCR reads to CATT. Seen here are 85,000 to 90,000 delta-chain clones, more than 1.4% observed once, and the top ten hold 8.5% to 10%. The origin of this receptor is a pool of human donors (malaria-infected and uninfected, not separated). This chain links TRDV1 with TRDJ1, with a tentative D call TRDD3 (7 bases). TCRdb offers no J gene call, so here the DNA was matched to germline to obtain one. The sample was gamma-delta T cells from blood. The CDR3 DNA follows: TGTGCTCTTGGGGCTGGCCTTCCCCCTTTCTGGGGGCCACACACCGATAAACTCATCTTT. Protein sequence: CALGAGLPPFWGPHTDKLIF.